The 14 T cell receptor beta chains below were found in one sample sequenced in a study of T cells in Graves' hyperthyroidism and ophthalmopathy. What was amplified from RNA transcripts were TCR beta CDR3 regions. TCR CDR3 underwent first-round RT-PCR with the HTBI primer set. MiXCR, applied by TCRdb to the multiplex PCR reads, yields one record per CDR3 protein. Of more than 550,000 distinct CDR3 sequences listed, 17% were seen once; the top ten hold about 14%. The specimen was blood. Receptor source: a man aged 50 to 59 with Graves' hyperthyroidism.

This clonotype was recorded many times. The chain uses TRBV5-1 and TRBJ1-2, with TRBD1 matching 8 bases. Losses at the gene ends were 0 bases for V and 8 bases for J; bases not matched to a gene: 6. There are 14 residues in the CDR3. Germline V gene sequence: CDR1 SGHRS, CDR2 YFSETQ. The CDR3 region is CASSLVQGADGYTF. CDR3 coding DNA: TGCGCCAGCAGCTTGGTTCAGGGGGCCGACGGCTACACCTTC.

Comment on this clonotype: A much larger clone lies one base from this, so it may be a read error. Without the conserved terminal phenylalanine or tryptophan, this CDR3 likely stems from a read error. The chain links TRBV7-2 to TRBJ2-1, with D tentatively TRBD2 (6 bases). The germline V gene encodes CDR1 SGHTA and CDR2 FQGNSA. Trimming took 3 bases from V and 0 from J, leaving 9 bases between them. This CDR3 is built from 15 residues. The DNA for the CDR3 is TGTGCCAGCAGCTTGGGACTTTACTCCTACAATGAGCAGTTCCTC. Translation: CASSLGLYSYNEQFL.

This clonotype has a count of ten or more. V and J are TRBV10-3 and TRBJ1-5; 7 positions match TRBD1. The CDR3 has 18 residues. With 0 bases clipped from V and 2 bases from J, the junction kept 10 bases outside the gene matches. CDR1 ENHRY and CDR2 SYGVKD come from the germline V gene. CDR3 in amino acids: CAISESREGAFRNQPQHF. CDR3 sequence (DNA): TGTGCCATCAGTGAGTCGCGGGAGGGGGCTTTTCGCAATCAGCCCCAGCATTTT.

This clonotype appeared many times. The DNA for the CDR3 is TGTGCCAGCAGCCAGGAGCGGGAGAGCTCCTACGAGCAGTACTTC. Its translation: CASSQERESSYEQYF. This chain links TRBV14 with TRBJ2-7; 8 bases line up with TRBD2. This CDR3 comprises 15 residues. V lost 3 bases to trimming and J lost 0 bases; unmatched junction nucleotides: 4. CDR1 and CDR2 (germline): SGHDN, FVKESK.

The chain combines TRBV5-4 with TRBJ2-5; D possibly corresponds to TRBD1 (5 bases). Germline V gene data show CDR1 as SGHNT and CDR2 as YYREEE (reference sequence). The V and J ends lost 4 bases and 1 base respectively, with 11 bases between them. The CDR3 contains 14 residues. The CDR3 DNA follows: TGTGCCAGCAGCCGCCCTGACAGCCAAGAGACCCAGTACTTC. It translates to CASSRPDSQETQYF.

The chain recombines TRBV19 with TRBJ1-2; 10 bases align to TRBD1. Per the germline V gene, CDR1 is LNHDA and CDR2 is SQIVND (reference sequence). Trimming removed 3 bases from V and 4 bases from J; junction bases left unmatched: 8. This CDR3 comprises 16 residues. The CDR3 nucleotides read TGTGCCAGTAGTATGGGGACAGGGGAGCGGAGCTATGGCTACACCTTC. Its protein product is CASSMGTGERSYGYTF.

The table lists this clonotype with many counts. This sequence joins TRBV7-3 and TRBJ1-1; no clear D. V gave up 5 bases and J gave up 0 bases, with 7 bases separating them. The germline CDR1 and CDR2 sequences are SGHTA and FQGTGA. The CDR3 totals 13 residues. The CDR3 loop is CASSAHMNTEAFF. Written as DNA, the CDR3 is TGTGCCAGCAGCGCCCATATGAACACTGAAGCTTTCTTT.

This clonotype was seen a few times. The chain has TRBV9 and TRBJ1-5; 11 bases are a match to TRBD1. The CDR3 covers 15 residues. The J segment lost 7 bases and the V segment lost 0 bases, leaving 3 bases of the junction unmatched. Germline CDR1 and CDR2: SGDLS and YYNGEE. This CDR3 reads CASSVGDRGTQPQHF. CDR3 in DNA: TGTGCCAGCAGCGTAGGGGACAGGGGGACGCAGCCCCAGCATTTT. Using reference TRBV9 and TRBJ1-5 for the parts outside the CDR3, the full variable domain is DSGVTQTPKHLITATGQRVTLRCSPRSGDLSVYWYQQSLDQGLQFLIQYYNGEERAKGNILERFSAQQFPDLHSELNLSSLELGDSALYFCASSVGDRGTQPQHFGDGTRLSIL.

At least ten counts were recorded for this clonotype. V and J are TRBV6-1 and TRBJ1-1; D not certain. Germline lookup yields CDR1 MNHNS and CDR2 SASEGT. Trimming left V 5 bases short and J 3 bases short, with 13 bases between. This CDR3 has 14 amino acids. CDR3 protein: CASSYLGSDTEAFF. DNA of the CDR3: TGTGCCAGCAGTTATCTGGGATCGGACACTGAAGCTTTCTTT.

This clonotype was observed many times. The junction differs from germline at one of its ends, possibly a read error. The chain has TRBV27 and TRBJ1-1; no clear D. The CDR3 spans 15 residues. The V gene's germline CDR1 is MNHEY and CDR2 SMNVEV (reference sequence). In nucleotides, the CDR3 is TGTGCCAGCAGTCTATCGACACCTCCCAACACTGAAGCTTTCTTT. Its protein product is CASSLSTPPNTEAFF.

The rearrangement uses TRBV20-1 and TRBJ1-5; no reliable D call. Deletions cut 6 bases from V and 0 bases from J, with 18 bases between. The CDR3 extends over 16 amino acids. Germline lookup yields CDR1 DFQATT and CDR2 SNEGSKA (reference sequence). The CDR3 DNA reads TGCAGTGCACCCCGGGCCGGCGTAAATAGCAATCAGCCCCAGCATTTT. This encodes CSAPRAGVNSNQPQHF.

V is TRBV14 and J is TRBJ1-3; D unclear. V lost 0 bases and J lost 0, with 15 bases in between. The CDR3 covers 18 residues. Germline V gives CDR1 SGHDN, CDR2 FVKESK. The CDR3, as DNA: TGTGCCAGCAGCCAAGAAGAGAGATGGCGAAGCTCTGGAAACACCATATATTTT. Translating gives CASSQEERWRSSGNTIYF. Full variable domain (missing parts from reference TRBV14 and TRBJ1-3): EAGVTQFPSHSVIEKGQTVTLRCDPISGHDNLYWYRRVMGKEIKFLLHFVKESKQDESGMPNNRFLAERTGGTYSTLKVQPAELEDSGVYFCASSQEERWRSSGNTIYFGEGSWLTVV.

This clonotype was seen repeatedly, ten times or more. The CDR3 DNA reads as TGTGCCAGCAGCGCCGGGCACGGGCTAAACACCTACGAGCAGTACTTC. Its translation: CASSAGHGLNTYEQYF. The chain carries TRBV7-9 and TRBJ2-7; no clear D gene. Germline CDR1 reads SEHNR; CDR2 reads FQNEAQ (reference sequence). V lost 5 bases, J lost 2 bases, and 19 bases lay in between. CDR3 length equals 16 residues.

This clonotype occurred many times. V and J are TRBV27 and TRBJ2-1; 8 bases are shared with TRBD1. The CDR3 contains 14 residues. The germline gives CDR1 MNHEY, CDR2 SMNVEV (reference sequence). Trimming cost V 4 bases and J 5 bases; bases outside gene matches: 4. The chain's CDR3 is CASSSTGEDNEQFF. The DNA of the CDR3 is TGTGCCAGCAGTTCGACAGGGGAAGACAATGAGCAGTTCTTC.